This TCR beta chain was sequenced in a study of T cell repertoires in cytomegalovirus infection. Study at large: HLA-C-restricted CMV epitopes, recently identified, and well-studied HLA-B-restricted ones were used by the study. Through public TCR beta signatures, both CMV infection and matching HLA type were indicated.

Turning to this clonotype: Its antigen remains unknown.

TCRdb independently ran MiXCR on the reads; one entry per CDR3 protein. The sample has 20,000 to 25,000 distinct CDR3 sequences; approximately 39% are singletons. With V trimmed by 2 bases and J by 5 bases, 11 bases remained unmatched. Germline CDR1 reads MNHEY; CDR2 reads SVGEGT. CDR3 size: 17 residues. Whole-study findings and limits: Ex vivo responses were dominated by HLA-C-restricted CMV-specific TCR beta clonotypes.

The chain is built from TRBV6-2 or TRBV6-3 and TRBJ2-1; 8 bases line up with TRBD2. This sample comprised CD8+ T cells from cultured PBMCs, obtained from culture after CMV antigen stimulation. The sequence was obtained from a human donor in good health (CMV status not recorded). Some clones in this sample may be carry-over from other donors' samples. The CDR3 region is CASSYDWAGGGDNEQFF. CDR3 nucleotides: TGTGCCAGCAGTTACGATTGGGCGGGAGGTGGAGACAATGAGCAGTTCTTC.